This TCR beta chain came from a study of post-analysis software for immune sequencing data. Across the study: The cohort encompassed relapsing-remitting, secondary progressive and progressive-relapsing multiple sclerosis disease courses. Regarding the study as a whole: Diversity measured as normalized Chao1 was significantly lower in multiple sclerosis patients than in controls. Under F measure analysis, samples from one preparation batch co-clustered strongly. Patients carried several TRBV segments more frequently than controls did, and TRBV5-6, TRBV5-1 and TRBV20-1 were among them.

Unique molecular identifiers had been added to the TCR beta cDNA libraries. T cells numbering roughly 0.9 to 11 million gave rise to 500,000 or so cDNA molecules. TCRdb processed the PCR reads anew with MiXCR; each CDR3 protein has one entry. The table lists about 820,000 distinct CDR3 sequences, about 50% of them singletons. The sample holds a few counts of this clonotype. Its antigen is not identified. V lost 0 bases to trimming and J lost 5 bases, with 11 bases between them. The CDR3 runs to 14 residues. Germline V CDR1 and CDR2: SQVTM, ANQGSEA. The sequence was collected from a girl between 10 and 17 years old with multiple sclerosis. The genes are TRBV29-1 and TRBJ2-4; D may match TRBD1 or TRBD2 (5 bases each). The sequenced sample was blood. CDR3 nucleotide sequence: TGCAGCGTTGAAGATCCGGGGCGTCAAAACATTCAGTACTTC. Its protein is CSVEDPGRQNIQYF.